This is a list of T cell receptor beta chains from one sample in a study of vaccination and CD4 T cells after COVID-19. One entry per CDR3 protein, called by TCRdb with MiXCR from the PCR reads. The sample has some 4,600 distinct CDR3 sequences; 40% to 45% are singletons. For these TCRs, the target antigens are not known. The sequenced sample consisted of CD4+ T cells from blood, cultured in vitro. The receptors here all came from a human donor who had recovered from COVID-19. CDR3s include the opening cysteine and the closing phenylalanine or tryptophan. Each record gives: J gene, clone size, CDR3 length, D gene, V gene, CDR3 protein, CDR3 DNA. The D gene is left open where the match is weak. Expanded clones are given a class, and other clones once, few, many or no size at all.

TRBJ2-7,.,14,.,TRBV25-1,CARKSQGHSYEQYF,TGTGCCAGAAAATCACAGGGACACTCCTACGAGCAGTACTTC
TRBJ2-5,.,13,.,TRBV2,CASSRERQETQYF,TGTGCCAGCAGTAGGGAGCGACAAGAGACCCAGTACTTC
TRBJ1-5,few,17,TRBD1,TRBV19,CASRGFFGAGGYQPQHF,TGTGCCAGTAGAGGGTTCTTTGGGGCAGGGGGCTATCAGCCCCAGCATTTT
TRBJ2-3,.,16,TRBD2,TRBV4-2,CASSPQTSGSTDTQYF,TGTGCCAGCAGCCCACAGACTAGCGGGAGTACAGATACGCAGTATTTT
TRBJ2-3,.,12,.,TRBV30,CAWSVLADTQYF,TGTGCCTGGAGTGTACTTGCAGATACGCAGTATTTT
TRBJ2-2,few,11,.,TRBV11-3,CASSLHGELFF,TGTGCCAGCAGCTTACACGGGGAGCTGTTTTTT
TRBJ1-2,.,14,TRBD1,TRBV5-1,CASSLGTGDYGYTF,TGCGCCAGCAGCTTGGGGACAGGGGACTATGGCTACACCTTC
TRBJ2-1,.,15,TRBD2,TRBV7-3,CASSLDLAGYNEQFF,TGTGCCAGCAGCTTAGATCTAGCGGGATACAATGAGCAGTTCTTC
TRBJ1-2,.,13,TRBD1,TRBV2,CASSEGQDCGYTF,TGTGCCAGCAGCGAGGGACAGGACTGTGGCTACACCTTC
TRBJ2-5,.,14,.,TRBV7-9,CASSLGQSWEAQYF,TGTGCCAGCAGCTTAGGGCAGAGCTGGGAGGCCCAGTACTTC
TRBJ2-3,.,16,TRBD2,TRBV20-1,CSARLPGLSDTDTQYF,TGCAGTGCTAGGCTACCGGGACTAAGTGACACAGATACGCAGTATTTT
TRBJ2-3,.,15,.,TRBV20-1,CSASRGSYTTDTQYF,TGCAGTGCCAGTAGGGGTTCTTACACCACAGATACGCAGTATTTT
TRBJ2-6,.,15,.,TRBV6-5,CASSSSGAGANVLTF,TGTGCCAGCAGTTCGTCAGGGGCTGGGGCCAACGTCCTGACTTTC
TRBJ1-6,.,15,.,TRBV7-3,CASSNGASYNSPLHF,TGTGCCAGCAGCAATGGGGCGTCCTATAATTCACCCCTCCACTTT
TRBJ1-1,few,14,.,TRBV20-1,CSAASRGRGTEAFF,TGCAGTGCTGCTTCCCGGGGCAGAGGAACTGAAGCTTTCTTT
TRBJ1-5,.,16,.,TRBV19,CASTNQGRAPKWPQHF,TGTGCCAGTACCAATCAGGGAAGGGCGCCTAAATGGCCCCAGCATTTT
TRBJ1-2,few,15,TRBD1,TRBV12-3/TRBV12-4,CASSLRTGGDYGYTF,TGTGCCAGCAGTCTACGGACAGGGGGTGATTATGGCTACACCTTC
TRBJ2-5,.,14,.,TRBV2,CASSADSGSETQYF,TGTGCCAGCAGTGCTGATTCCGGGTCGGAGACCCAGTACTTC
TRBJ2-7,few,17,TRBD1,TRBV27,CASRPFLWTGQSYEQYF,TGTGCCAGCAGGCCTTTTTTATGGACAGGGCAATCCTACGAGCAGTACTTC
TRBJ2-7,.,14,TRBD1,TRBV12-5,CASGAGDRDHEQYF,TGTGCTAGTGGTGCTGGGGACAGGGACCACGAGCAGTACTTC
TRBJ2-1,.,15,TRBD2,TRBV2,CASSGGLAGYNEQFF,TGTGCCAGCAGTGGTGGACTAGCGGGCTACAATGAGCAGTTCTTC
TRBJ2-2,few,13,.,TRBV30,CAWNPWGTGELFF,TGTGCCTGGAACCCATGGGGGACCGGGGAGCTGTTTTTT
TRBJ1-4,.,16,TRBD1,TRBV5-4,CASSSARTGGNEKLFF,TGTGCCAGCAGTTCGGCCCGGACAGGGGGGAATGAAAAACTGTTTTTT